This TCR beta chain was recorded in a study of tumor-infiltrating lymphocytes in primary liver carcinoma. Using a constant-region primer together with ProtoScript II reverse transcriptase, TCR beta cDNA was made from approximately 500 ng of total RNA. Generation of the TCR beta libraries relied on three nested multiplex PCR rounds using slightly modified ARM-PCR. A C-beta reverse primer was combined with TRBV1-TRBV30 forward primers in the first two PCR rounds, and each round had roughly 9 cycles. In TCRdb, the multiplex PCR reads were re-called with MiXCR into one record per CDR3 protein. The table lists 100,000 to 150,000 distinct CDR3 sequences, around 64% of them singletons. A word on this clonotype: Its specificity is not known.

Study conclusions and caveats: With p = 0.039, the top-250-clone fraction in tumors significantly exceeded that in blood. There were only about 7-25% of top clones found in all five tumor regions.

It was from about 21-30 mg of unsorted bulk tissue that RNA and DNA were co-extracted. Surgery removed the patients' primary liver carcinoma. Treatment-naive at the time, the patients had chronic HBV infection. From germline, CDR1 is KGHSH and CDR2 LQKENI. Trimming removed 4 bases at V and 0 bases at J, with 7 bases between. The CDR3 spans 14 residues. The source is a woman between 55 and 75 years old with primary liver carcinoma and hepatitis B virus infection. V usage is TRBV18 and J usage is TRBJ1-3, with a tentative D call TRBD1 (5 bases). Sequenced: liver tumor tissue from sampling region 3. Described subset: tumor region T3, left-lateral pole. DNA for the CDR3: TGTGCCAGCTCACGGGACGGCTCTGGAAACACCATATATTTT. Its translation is CASSRDGSGNTIYF.